Following are 17 T cell receptor beta chains from one sample sequenced in a study of T-cell reconstitution after alpha-beta-depleted transplantation in children. Unique molecular identifiers were used to barcode this TCRbeta library. TCRdb reprocessed the PCR reads via MiXCR and lists one record per CDR3 protein. The sample holds under 140,000 distinct CDR3 sequences; 9% to 12% are singletons and the top ten take less than 10%. The sequencing used PBMCs from the stem cell graft donor, collected from the stem cell graft. Receptor source: a human donor who donated a stem cell graft to a child with acute lymphoblastic leukemia.

This clonotype was picked up many times. The chain employs TRBV19 and TRBJ2-4; no clear D gene. Trimming left V 6 bases short and J 0 bases short, with 18 bases between. The CDR3 extends over 17 amino acids. Germline V gene sequence: CDR1 LNHDA, CDR2 SQIVND (reference sequence). The CDR3 bases are TGTGCCAGTAGGGTTAGGGAACAGTCGGGAGCCAAAAACATTCAGTACTTC. Translation gives CASRVREQSGAKNIQYF.

This clonotype was recorded at least ten times. The genes are TRBV20-1 and TRBJ2-3; 7 bases agree with TRBD1. The CDR3 runs 16 residues. Germline CDR1 is DFQATT and CDR2 is SNEGSKA (reference sequence). Unmatched junction bases numbered 6, after V lost 0 bases and J lost 0 bases. CDR3 region: CSARDPGQPSTDTQYF. Written as DNA, the CDR3 is TGCAGTGCTAGAGATCCGGGACAGCCTAGCACAGATACGCAGTATTTT.

There are many counts of this clonotype. This sequence joins TRBV6-5 and TRBJ1-5; D uncertain. The V and J ends lost 0 bases and 7 bases respectively, with 10 bases between them. Germline CDR1 reads MNHEY; CDR2 reads SVGAGI. The CDR3 consists of 14 residues. The CDR3 sequence: CASSYSREYQPQHF. DNA of the CDR3: TGTGCCAGCAGTTACTCGCGGGAGTACCAGCCCCAGCATTTT.

At least ten counts were recorded for this clonotype. The chain employs TRBV20-1 and TRBJ2-3; weak D call: TRBD2 (5 bases). CDR3 length: 14 residues. From germline, CDR1 is DFQATT and CDR2 SNEGSKA (reference sequence). V lost 4 bases and J lost 3, with 14 bases in between. The CDR3 region has the DNA TGCAGTGCTATCGAGGGAACGAGGACAGATACGCAGTATTTT. Amino acids: CSAIEGTRTDTQYF.

This clonotype was observed at least ten times. This chain uses TRBV11-2 with TRBJ2-1; 7 positions match TRBD2. The V gene end was trimmed by 3 bases and the J gene end by 2 bases; junction bases not matched to a gene: 4. This CDR3 has 15 residues. From germline, CDR1 is SGHAT and CDR2 FQNNGV. In DNA, the CDR3 is TGTGCCAGCAGCTTGGGAGGGACGACCTACAATGAGCAGTTCTTC. Its protein is CASSLGGTTYNEQFF.

This clonotype turned up a few times. An end of the junction differs from the germline gene, which may be a read error. The CDR3 DNA is TGTGCCAGCAGTTTAGGAGGGGGGGCCAAAAACAGTCAGTACTTC. Translating it yields CASSLGGGAKNSQYF. V and J are TRBV12-3 or TRBV12-4 and TRBJ2-4; the D gene is possibly TRBD2 (7 bases). The CDR3 consists of 15 residues.

In its sample, this clonotype was seen many times. The genes are TRBV20-1 and TRBJ1-5, with D unclear. This CDR3 is built from 15 residues. Deletions cut 6 bases from V and 0 bases from J, with 15 bases between. Germline V gene data show CDR1 as DFQATT and CDR2 as SNEGSKA (reference sequence). The CDR3, as DNA: TGCAGTGCAGAGCCACAGATGTATAGCAATCAGCCCCAGCATTTT. Amino acids: CSAEPQMYSNQPQHF.

The chain joins TRBV12-3 or TRBV12-4 to TRBJ1-2, with 11 nucleotides matching TRBD1. CDR3 length: 16 amino acids. V dropped 6 bases and J dropped 8; count of bases not matched to a gene: 14. This chain's CDR3 is CASRLGGQGASRGYTF. The CDR3 DNA sequence: TGTGCCAGCAGGTTGGGCGGACAGGGGGCATCGAGAGGCTACACCTTC.

This clonotype has a count of ten or more. V gene TRBV7-2 combines with J gene TRBJ2-1; possibly TRBD1 or TRBD2 for D (5 bases each). Trimming took 4 bases from V and 7 from J, leaving 17 bases between them. Germline V gene sequence: CDR1 SGHTA, CDR2 FQGNSA. The CDR3 has 15 amino acids. The chain's CDR3 is CASSSSGATRNEQFF. The CDR3 DNA sequence: TGTGCCAGCAGCTCCTCCGGGGCTACTAGGAATGAGCAGTTCTTC.

The table lists this clonotype with many counts. The chain recombines TRBV11-2 with TRBJ1-2; no firm D call. CDR1 and CDR2 from the germline V gene are SGHAT and FQNNGV. V gave up 0 bases and J gave up 2 bases, with 16 bases separating them. The CDR3 loop spans 17 amino acids. CDR3 amino acids: CASSLDIGQTRNYGYTF. The CDR3 coding sequence is TGTGCCAGCAGCTTAGATATAGGGCAGACAAGAAACTATGGCTACACCTTC.

As for this clonotype: Because it lacks the conserved phenylalanine or tryptophan at the end, this CDR3 is likely a read error. The rearrangement links TRBV5-1 to TRBJ1-3; no firm D call. CDR1 is SGHRS and CDR2 is YFSETQ in the germline V gene. The CDR3 length is 14 residues. V gave up 4 bases and J gave up 0 bases, with 8 bases separating them. The CDR3, as DNA: TGCGCCAGCAGCCTCCGGGTCTCTGGAAACACCATATATTTG. It specifies CASSLRVSGNTIYL.

This clonotype was picked up many times. The chain joins TRBV5-1 to TRBJ2-1; 7 bases align to TRBD2. This CDR3 comprises 18 residues. V dropped 0 bases and J dropped 5; count of bases not matched to a gene: 14. Looked up from germline, CDR1 is SGHRS and CDR2 is YFSETQ. CDR3 residues: CASSLGPTISGTDNEQFF. In nucleotides, the CDR3 is TGCGCCAGCAGCTTGGGGCCCACGATAAGCGGGACTGACAATGAGCAGTTCTTC.

This clonotype was counted at least ten times. The chain couples TRBV29-1 to TRBJ1-4; D is unresolved. Germline lookup yields CDR1 SQVTM and CDR2 ANQGSEA. CDR3 length: 14 amino acids. Deletions cut 4 bases from V and 0 bases from J, with 9 bases between. For the CDR3, the DNA is TGCAGCGTTGGGCTCCAATCAACTAATGAAAAACTGTTTTTT. Amino acids: CSVGLQSTNEKLFF.

This clonotype was picked up many times. The V call is TRBV27, the J call TRBJ2-7, with a tentative D call TRBD2 (5 bases). The CDR3 sequence is 14 residues long. The V gene lost 0 bases and the J gene lost 3 bases, with 9 bases spanning the gap. The germline CDR1 and CDR2 sequences are MNHEY and SMNVEV (reference sequence). For the CDR3, the DNA is TGTGCCAGCAGTTTATCGGCTGGGAGCTACGAGCAGTACTTC. Translated, it gives CASSLSAGSYEQYF.

There are many counts of this clonotype. The V and J genes are TRBV20-1 and TRBJ2-2; D remains ambiguous. The ends were cut back, 0 bases at V and 7 bases at J, with 6 bases in the middle. The CDR3 has 12 amino acids. Germline values: CDR1 DFQATT, CDR2 SNEGSKA (reference sequence). Written as DNA, the CDR3 is TGCAGTGCTAGAGATGGAGTCGGGGAGCTGTTTTTT. It is translated as CSARDGVGELFF.

This clonotype was detected many times. The rearrangement links TRBV18 to TRBJ2-6; 9 bases agree with TRBD1. This CDR3 spans 17 amino acids. Germline trimming cut 0 bases from V and 2 bases from J; bases unmatched to any gene: 2. The germline V gene has CDR1 KGHSH and CDR2 LQKENI. The CDR3 loop is CASSPPGTGTGANVLTF. The DNA for the CDR3 is TGTGCCAGCTCACCACCAGGGACAGGGACTGGGGCCAACGTCCTGACTTTC.

This clonotype came up many times. The chain is built from TRBV20-1 and TRBJ2-2, with D possibly matching TRBD2 (5 bases). The CDR3 is 17 amino acids. Per the germline V gene, CDR1 is DFQATT and CDR2 is SNEGSKA (reference sequence). Trimming took 0 bases from V and 0 from J, leaving 14 bases between them. This CDR3 reads CSARDFGLAPNTGELFF. The CDR3 coding sequence is TGCAGTGCTAGAGATTTCGGGCTAGCCCCGAACACCGGGGAGCTGTTTTTT.